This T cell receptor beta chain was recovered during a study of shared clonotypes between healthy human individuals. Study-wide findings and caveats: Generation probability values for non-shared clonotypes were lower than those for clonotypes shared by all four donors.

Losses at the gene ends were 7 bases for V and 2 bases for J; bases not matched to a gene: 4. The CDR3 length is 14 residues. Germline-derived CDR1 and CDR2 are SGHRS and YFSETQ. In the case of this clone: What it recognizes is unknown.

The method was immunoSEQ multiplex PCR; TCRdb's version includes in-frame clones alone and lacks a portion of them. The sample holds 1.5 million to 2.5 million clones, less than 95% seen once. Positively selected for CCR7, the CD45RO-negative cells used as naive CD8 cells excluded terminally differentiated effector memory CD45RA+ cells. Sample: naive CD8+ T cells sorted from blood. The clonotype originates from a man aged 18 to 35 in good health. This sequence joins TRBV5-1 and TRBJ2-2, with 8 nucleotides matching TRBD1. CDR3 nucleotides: TGCGCCAGCGCAGGGGGCGCAAACACCGGGGAGCTGTTTTTT. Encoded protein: CASAGGANTGELFF. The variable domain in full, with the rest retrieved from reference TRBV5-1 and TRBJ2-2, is KAGVTQTPRYLIKTRGQQVTLSCSPISGHRSVSWYQQTPGQGLQFLFEYFSETQRNKGNFPGRFSGRQFSNSRSEMNVSTLELGDSALYLCASAGGANTGELFFGEGSRLTVL.